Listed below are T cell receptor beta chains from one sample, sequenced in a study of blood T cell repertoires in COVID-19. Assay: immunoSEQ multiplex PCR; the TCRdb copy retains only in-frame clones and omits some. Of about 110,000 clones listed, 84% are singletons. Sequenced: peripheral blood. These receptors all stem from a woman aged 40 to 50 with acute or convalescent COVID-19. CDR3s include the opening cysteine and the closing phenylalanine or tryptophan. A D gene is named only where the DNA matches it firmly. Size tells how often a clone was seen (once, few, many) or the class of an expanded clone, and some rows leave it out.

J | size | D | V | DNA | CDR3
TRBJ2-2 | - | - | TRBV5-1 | TGCGCCAGCAACCCCGGGAACGTCGGGGAGCTGTTTTTT | CASNPGNVGELFF
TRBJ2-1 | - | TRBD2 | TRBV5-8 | TGTGCCAGCAGCTTGCTCGGGACTAGCGGGTCACGGGAGCAGTTCTTC | CASSLLGTSGSREQFF
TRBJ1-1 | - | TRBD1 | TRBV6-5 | TGTGCCAGCAGTTATGTAATTACAGGGGGCGAGTCTGAAGCTTTCTTT | CASSYVITGGESEAFF
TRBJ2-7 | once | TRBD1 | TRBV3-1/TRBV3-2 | TGTGCCAGCAGTCCCGGGACAGGGTATTTGCACGAGCAGTACTTC | CASSPGTGYLHEQYF
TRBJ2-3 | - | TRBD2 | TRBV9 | TGTGCCAGCAGCGTCGGGACGGGGGGGCTGATAGATACGCAGTATTTT | CASSVGTGGLIDTQYF
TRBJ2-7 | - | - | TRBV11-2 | TGTGCCAGCAGCCCACGACGGAGGGAGCAGTACTTC | CASSPRRREQYF
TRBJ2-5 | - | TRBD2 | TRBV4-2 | TGTGCCAGCAGCCAAGGGGGGATCGGGGGGGCCGGAGAGACCCAGTACTTC | CASSQGGIGGAGETQYF
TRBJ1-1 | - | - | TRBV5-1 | TGCGCCAGCAGCTCAGGAAGCTCTGAAGCTTTCTTT | CASSSGSSEAFF
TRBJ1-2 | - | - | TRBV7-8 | TGTGCCAGCAGCCCTAGGGGTGGGTATGGCTACACCTTC | CASSPRGGYGYTF
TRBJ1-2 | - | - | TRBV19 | TGTGCCAGTAGTACTTACGCCACAGGGAGCGGTGGCTACACCTTC | CASSTYATGSGGYTF
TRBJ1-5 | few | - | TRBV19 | TGTGCCAGTAGTCTGGGCAGGAATAGCAATCAGCCCCAGCATTTT | CASSLGRNSNQPQHF
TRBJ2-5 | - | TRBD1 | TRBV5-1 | TGCGCCAGCAGCCTGAGGGTGGGACAGCTAGAGACCCAGTACTTC | CASSLRVGQLETQYF
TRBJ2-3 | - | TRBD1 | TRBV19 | TGTGCCAGTCGAAACAGGGGGATGAAGGATACGCAGTATTTT | CASRNRGMKDTQYF
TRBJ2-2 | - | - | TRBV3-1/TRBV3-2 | TGTGCCAGCAACCTGAGGAACACCGGGGAGCTGTTTTTT | CASNLRNTGELFF
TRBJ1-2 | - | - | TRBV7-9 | TGTGCCAGCAGCGTCGGGGACTATGGCTACACCTTC | CASSVGDYGYTF
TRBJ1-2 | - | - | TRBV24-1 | TGTGCCACCAGTGACTCCAGGGGTAGCTACACCTTC | CATSDSRGSYTF
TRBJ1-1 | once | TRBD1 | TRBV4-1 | TGCGCCAGCAGCCAACCCCGTGCGGACAGGGCCACCACTGAAGCTTTCTTT | CASSQPRADRATTEAFF
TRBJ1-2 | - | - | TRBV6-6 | TGTGCCAGCAGTTACGGGTCATCAGGGGGCTACACCTTC | CASSYGSSGGYTF
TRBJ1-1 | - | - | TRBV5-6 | TGTGCCAGCAGCTTGACTCCGGGGATGAACACTGAAGCTTTCTTT | CASSLTPGMNTEAFF
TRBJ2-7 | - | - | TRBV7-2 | TGTGCCAGCAGCTTCGCCAGAGGTTACGAGCAGTACTTC | CASSFARGYEQYF
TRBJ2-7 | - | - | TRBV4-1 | TGCGCCAGCAGCTTGCGTGAGGGCGCTGAGCAGTACTTC | CASSLREGAEQYF
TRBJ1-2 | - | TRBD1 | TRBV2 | TGTGCCAGCAGTGCCTCACCGGGACAGAAGGATGGCTACACCTTC | CASSASPGQKDGYTF
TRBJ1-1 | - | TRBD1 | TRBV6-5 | TGTGCCAGCAGTTACTCAATAACAGGGGGAAACACTGAAGCTTTCTTT | CASSYSITGGNTEAFF
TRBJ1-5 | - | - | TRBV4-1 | TGCGCCAGCAGCCACCCATGGGCAGGGGCTCAGCCCCAGCATTTT | CASSHPWAGAQPQHF
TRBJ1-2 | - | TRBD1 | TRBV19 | TGTGCCAGTACGGACAGGGGAGTGAGCTATGGCTACACCTTC | CASTDRGVSYGYTF
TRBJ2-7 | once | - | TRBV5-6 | TGTGCCAGCAGCTTGGATCCCTCGGCGGATGCCTACGAGCAGTACTTC | CASSLDPSADAYEQYF
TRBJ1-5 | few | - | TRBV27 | TGTGCCAGCAGTTCTGGGGTCGGGAATCGGCCCCAGCATTTT | CASSSGVGNRPQHF
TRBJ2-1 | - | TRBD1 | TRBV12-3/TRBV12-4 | TGTGCCAGCAGCTCACAGGGGGGCGAGCAGTTCTTC | CASSSQGGEQFF
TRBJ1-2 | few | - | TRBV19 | TGTGCCAGTAGTATGGGCCCCATCTGGGGCGGCTACACCTTC | CASSMGPIWGGYTF
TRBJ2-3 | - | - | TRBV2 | TGTGCCAGCAGTTCAGCGCGACTCCTTTCAGATACGCAGTATTTT | CASSSARLLSDTQYF
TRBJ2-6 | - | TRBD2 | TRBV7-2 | TGTGCCAGCAGCCACAGAGGGGAAGCGGGGGGCCTCAACGTCCTGACTTTC | CASSHRGEAGGLNVLTF